Listed below are T cell receptor beta chains from one sample, sequenced in a study of vaccination and CD4 T cells after COVID-19. TCRdb redid the calling of the PCR reads with MiXCR, one entry per CDR3 protein. There are fewer than 15,000 distinct CDR3 sequences in the sample; around 44% occur only once, and about 13% lies in the top ten. No antigen has been identified for these receptors. The sequencing input was CD4+ T cells from blood, cultured in vitro. The receptors originated from a human donor who had recovered from COVID-19. Both conserved end residues are part of each CDR3. The order of the fields is V gene, D gene, clone size, J gene, CDR3 DNA, CDR3 protein. The D gene is left open where the match is weak. Where a row states a size, it is once, few, many or the class of an expanded clone; other rows omit it.

>TRBV12-3/TRBV12-4|-|-|TRBJ2-5
TGTGCCAGCAGTTTAATCGGGGTAGAGACCCAGTACTTC
CASSLIGVETQYF
>TRBV20-1|-|few|TRBJ1-3
TGCAGTGCTAGATTTCGGGGGGACCGGACTGGAAACACCATATATTTT
CSARFRGDRTGNTIYF
>TRBV10-3|TRBD2|-|TRBJ2-1
TGTGCCATCAGTGAGTCCGCGGCTAGCGGGAAGGAGCAGTTCTTC
CAISESAASGKEQFF
>TRBV19|-|large|TRBJ1-1
TGTGCCAGTAGTGCTGAAGACAAGAACACTGAAGCTTTCTTT
CASSAEDKNTEAFF
>TRBV6-1|-|-|TRBJ1-2
TGTGCCAGCAGACCCAGTACAGGGCCTCCGGGACACGCTAACTATGGCTACACCTTC
CASRPSTGPPGHANYGYTF
>TRBV4-3|-|-|TRBJ2-2
TGCGCCAGCAGCCAAGACCCACTGAACACCGGGGAGCTGTTTTTT
CASSQDPLNTGELFF
>TRBV7-9|TRBD1|few|TRBJ1-5
TGTGCCAGCAGCTTCGAGGGGGCGCAGAAGCCCCAGCATTTT
CASSFEGAQKPQHF
>TRBV25-1|-|-|TRBJ1-2
TGTGCCAGCAGCCCCAGCTTCTATGGCTACACCTTC
CASSPSFYGYTF
>TRBV20-1|-|-|TRBJ2-1
TGCAGTGCTAGCTTTAGCGCTAGATACAATGAGCAGTTCTTC
CSASFSARYNEQFF
>TRBV4-1|-|-|TRBJ2-3
TGCGCCAGCAGAGTGCGCCCCACGGAGTCGAGTACGCAGTATTTT
CASRVRPTESSTQYF
>TRBV6-1|-|few|TRBJ2-5
TGTGCCAGCAGTGAGATAAAGATCCCGCTACACCCCCAAGAGACCCAGTACTTC
CASSEIKIPLHPQETQYF
>TRBV10-3|-|-|TRBJ2-3
TGTGCCATCAGTGAGTGGCAGCCAAGGGGGGATACGCAGTATTTT
CAISEWQPRGDTQYF
>TRBV27|TRBD1|-|TRBJ1-4
TGTGCCAGCAGTTCATTTTACAGGGGGTCAGGTGAAAAACTGTTTTTT
CASSSFYRGSGEKLFF
>TRBV7-3|TRBD2|few|TRBJ2-3
TGTGCCAGCAGCGAAATAGCGGGGAGCACAGATACGCAGTATTTT
CASSEIAGSTDTQYF
>TRBV20-1|TRBD1|-|TRBJ1-4
TGCAGTGCTAGTACCCGACAGGGGAACTTGGAACTGTTTTTT
CSASTRQGNLELFF
>TRBV30|-|few|TRBJ1-2
TGTGCCTGGAGTGATGGTTTAAACTATGGCTACACCTTC
CAWSDGLNYGYTF
>TRBV20-1|-|-|TRBJ2-7
TGCAGTGCCCAGAGGGGGGGGTCGGACGAGCAGTACTTC
CSAQRGGSDEQYF